The 6 T cell receptor beta chains below come from one sample, sequenced in a study of CD8 T cells in cerebrospinal fluid in Alzheimer's disease. TCRdb derives one entry per CDR3 protein from the 10x single-cell sequencing reads, leaving out DNA. Recorded for this sample: 1,500 or so distinct CDR3 sequences. The sample comprised cerebrospinal fluid. Receptor source: a human donor with Alzheimer's disease.

This clonotype ranks as medium-sized (0.01 to 0.1%) in terms of frequency. This sequence joins TRBV29-1 and TRBJ2-1; TCRdb picks TRBD1, but there is no DNA to check that call. The V gene's germline CDR1 is SQVTM and CDR2 ANQGSEA. This CDR3 comprises 15 residues. The CDR3 sequence is CSVRPGVRVGGEQFF.

This clonotype is deemed large (0.1 to 1%) by its frequency. The V gene is TRBV11-2, the J gene TRBJ2-3; checking the TCRdb D call of TRBD2 is not possible without DNA. The CDR3 covers 15 residues. CDR1 and CDR2 (germline): SGHAT, FQNNGV. The CDR3: CASRGSGTSTDTQYF. Drawing the rest from reference TRBV11-2 and TRBJ2-3, the complete variable domain is EAGVAQSPRYKIIEKRQSVAFWCNPISGHATLYWYQQILGQGPKLLIQFQNNGVVDDSQLPKDRFSAERLKGVDSTLKIQPAKLEDSAVYLCASRGSGTSTDTQYFGPGTRLTVL.

Its frequency marks this clonotype as medium-sized (0.01 to 0.1%). The chain has TRBV6-5 and TRBJ1-1. CDR3 length: 11 amino acids. In germline, CDR1 is MNHEY, CDR2 SVGAGI. The CDR3 is CASRENTEAFF.

This clonotype counts as medium-sized by frequency. CDR3 amino acids: CASSLVAGNQPQHF. The rearrangement uses TRBV7-9 and TRBJ1-5; TCRdb outputs TRBD1, but without DNA this stays unchecked. CDR1 and CDR2 (germline): SEHNR, FQNEAQ (reference sequence). There are 14 residues in the CDR3.

This clonotype is medium-sized (0.01 to 0.1%) by frequency. The chain links TRBV19 to TRBJ2-1; TCRdb indicates TRBD1, and absent DNA this call remains unverified. The CDR3 runs to 16 residues. Germline CDR1 LNHDA, CDR2 SQIVND (reference sequence). The CDR3 protein is CASTSRGGQTYNEQFF.

This clonotype is identified as medium-sized (0.01 to 0.1%) from frequency. V is TRBV20-1 and J is TRBJ2-3; the TCRdb call, TRBD1, lacks DNA for checking. The CDR3 covers 15 residues. Germline CDR1 DFQATT, CDR2 SNEGSKA (reference sequence). The CDR3 protein is CSAFTGEDSTDTQYF.